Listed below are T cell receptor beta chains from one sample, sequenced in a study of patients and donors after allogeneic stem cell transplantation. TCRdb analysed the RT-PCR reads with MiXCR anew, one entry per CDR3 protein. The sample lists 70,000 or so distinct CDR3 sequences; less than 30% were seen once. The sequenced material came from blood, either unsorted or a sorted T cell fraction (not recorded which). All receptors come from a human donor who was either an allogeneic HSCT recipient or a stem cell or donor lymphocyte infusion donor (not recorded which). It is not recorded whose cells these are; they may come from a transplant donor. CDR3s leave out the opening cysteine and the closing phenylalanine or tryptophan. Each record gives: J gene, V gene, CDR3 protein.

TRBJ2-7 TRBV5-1 ASASRGPYEQY
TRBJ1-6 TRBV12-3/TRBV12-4 ASSLGESRSSYNSPLH
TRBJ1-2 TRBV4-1 ASSQGVYGYT
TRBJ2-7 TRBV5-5 ASSLAPGIAYEQY
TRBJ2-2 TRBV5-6 ASSFDSLTGELF
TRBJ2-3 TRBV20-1 SARYPGTSGRKEGTDTQY
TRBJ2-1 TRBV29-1 SVIRSEHTGQF
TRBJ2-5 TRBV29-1 SVEDGQQETQY
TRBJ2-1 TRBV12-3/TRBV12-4 ASSPEPSPSYNEQF
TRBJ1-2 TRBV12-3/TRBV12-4 ASTGDNGYT
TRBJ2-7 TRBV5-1 ASSQYGAYEQY
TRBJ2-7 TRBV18 ASSPSMDSLREQY
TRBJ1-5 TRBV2 ASSETASYQPQH
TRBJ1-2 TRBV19 ASSIVSDSVYGYT
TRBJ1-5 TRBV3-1 ASSQAGSNQPQH
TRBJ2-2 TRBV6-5 ASSSTGGGTGELF
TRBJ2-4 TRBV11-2 ASSSPRGDRGYIQY
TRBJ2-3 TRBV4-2 ASSQKLLAESTDTQY
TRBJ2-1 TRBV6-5 ASRTTSGPYNEQF
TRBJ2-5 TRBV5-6 ASTYLSAGVQETQY
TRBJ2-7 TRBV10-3 AISPAGGAYEQY
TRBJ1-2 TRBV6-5 ASTPDREYYGYT
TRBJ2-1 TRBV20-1 SASELEGAYNEQF
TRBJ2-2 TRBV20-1 SARLAGNTGELF
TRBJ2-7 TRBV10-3 ATLDRTYEQY
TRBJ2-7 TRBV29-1 SVSGGYEQY
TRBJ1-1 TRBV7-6 ASSLSTAGNTEAF